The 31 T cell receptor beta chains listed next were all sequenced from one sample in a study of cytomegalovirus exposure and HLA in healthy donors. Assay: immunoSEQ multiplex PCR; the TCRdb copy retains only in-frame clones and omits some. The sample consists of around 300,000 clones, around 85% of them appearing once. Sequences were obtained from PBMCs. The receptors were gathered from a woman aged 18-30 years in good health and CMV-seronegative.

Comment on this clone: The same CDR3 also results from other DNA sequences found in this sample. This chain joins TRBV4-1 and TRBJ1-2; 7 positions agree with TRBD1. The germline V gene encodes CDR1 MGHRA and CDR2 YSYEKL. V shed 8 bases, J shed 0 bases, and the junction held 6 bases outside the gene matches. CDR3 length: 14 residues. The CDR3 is CASSPGGSNYGYTF. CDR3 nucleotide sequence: TGCGCCAGCTCTCCAGGGGGATCTAACTATGGCTACACCTTC.

The DNA of the CDR3 is TGTGCCAGCAGCCCCCGGGGGACCGATGTTTATGGCTACACCTTC. It specifies CASSPRGTDVYGYTF. The chain has TRBV13 and TRBJ1-2, with D tentatively TRBD1 (5 bases). The V gene's germline CDR1 is PRHDT and CDR2 FYEKMQ (reference sequence). The CDR3 is 15 residues long. Trimming took off 5 bases at V and 5 bases at J, with 18 bases between the two ends.

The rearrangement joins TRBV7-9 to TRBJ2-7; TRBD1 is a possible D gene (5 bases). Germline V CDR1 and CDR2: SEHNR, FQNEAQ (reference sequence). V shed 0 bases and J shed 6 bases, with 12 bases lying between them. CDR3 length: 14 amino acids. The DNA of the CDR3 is TGTGCCAGCAGCTTAGCAGGATCAGGGATCGAGCAGTACTTC. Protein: CASSLAGSGIEQYF.

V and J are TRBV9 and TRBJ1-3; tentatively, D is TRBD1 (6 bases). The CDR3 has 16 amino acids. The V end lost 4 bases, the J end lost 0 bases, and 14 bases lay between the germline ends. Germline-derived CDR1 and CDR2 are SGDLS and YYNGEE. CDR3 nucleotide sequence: TGTGCCAGCAGCACTCATACAGGGCCCTCTGGAAACACCATATATTTT. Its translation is CASSTHTGPSGNTIYF.

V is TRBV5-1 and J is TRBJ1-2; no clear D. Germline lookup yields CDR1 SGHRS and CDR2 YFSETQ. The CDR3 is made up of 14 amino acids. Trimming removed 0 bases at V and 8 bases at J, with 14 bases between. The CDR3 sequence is CASSLESQRGGYTF. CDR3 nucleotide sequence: TGCGCCAGCAGCTTGGAGTCCCAAAGAGGAGGCTACACCTTC.

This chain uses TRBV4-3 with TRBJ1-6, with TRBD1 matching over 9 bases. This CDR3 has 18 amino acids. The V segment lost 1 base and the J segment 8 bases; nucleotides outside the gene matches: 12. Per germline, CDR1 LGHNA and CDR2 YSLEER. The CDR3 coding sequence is TGCGCCAGCAGCCAAGCGGCCCCTGGACAGGGGAGGGATTCACCCCTCCACTTT. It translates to CASSQAAPGQGRDSPLHF.

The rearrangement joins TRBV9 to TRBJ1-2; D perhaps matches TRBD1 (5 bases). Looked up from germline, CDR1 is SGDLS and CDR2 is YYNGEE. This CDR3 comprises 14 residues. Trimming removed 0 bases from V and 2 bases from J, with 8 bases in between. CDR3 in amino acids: CASSVARANYGYTF. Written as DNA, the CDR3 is TGTGCCAGCAGCGTAGCCAGGGCGAACTATGGCTACACCTTC.

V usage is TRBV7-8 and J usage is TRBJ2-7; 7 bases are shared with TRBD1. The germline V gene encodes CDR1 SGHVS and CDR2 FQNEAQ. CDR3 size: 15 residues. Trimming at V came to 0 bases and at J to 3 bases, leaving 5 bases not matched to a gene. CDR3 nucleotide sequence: TGTGCCAGCAGCTTAGCGGGACAGCCCCTCTACGAGCAGTACTTC. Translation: CASSLAGQPLYEQYF.

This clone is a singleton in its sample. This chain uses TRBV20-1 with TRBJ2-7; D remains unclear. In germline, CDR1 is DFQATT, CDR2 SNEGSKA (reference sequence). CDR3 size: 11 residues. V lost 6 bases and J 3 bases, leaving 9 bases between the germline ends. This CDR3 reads CSATPLYEQYF. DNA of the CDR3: TGCAGTGCCACCCCACTCTACGAGCAGTACTTC.

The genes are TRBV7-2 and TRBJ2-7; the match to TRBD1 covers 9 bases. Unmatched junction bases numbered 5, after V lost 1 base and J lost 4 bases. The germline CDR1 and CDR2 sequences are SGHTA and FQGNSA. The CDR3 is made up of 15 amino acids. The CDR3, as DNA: TGTGCCAGCAGCTTAGAAACGACAGGGGGTTACGAGCAGTACTTC. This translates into CASSLETTGGYEQYF.

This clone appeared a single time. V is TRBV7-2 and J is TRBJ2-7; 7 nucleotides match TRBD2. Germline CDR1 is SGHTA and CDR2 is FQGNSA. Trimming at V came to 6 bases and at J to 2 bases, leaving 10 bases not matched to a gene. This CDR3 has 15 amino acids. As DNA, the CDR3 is TGTGCCAGCAGACTTAGGGAGGGGACTCCCTACGAGCAGTACTTC. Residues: CASRLREGTPYEQYF. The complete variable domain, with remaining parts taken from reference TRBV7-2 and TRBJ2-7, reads GAGVSQSPSNKVTEKGKDVELRCDPISGHTALYWYRQSLGQGLEFLIYFQGNSAPDKSGLPSDRFSAERTGGSVSTLTIQRTQQEDSAVYLCASRLREGTPYEQYFGPGTRLTVT.

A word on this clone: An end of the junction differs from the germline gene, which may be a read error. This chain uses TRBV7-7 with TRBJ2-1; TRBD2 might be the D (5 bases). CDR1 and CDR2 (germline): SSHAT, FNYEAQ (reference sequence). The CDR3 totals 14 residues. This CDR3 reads CASSQSSHNNEQFF. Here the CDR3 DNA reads TGTGCTAGCAGCCAATCTAGCCATAACAATGAGCAGTTCTTC.

The CDR3 here is CASRTGEDSAQHF. DNA for the CDR3: TGTGCCAGCCGGACAGGAGAGGACTCGGCCCAGCATTTT. This chain links TRBV2 with TRBJ1-5; TRBD1 matches 7 bases. Germline CDR1 reads SNHLY; CDR2 reads FYNNEI. The V and J ends lost 8 bases and 11 bases, in that order; junction bases with no gene match: 12. The CDR3 is made up of 13 amino acids.

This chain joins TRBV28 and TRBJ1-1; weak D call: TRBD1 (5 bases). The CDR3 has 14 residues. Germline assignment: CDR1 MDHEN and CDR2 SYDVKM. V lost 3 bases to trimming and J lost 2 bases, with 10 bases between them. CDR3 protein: CASSFGGINTEAFF. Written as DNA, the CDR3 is TGTGCCAGCAGTTTTGGGGGGATCAACACTGAAGCTTTCTTT.

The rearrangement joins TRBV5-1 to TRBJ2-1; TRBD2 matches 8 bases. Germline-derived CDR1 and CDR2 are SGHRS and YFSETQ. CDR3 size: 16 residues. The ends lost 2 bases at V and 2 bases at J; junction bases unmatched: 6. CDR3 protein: CASSLDAGGPYNEQFF. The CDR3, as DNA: TGCGCCAGCAGCTTAGACGCGGGAGGACCCTACAATGAGCAGTTCTTC.

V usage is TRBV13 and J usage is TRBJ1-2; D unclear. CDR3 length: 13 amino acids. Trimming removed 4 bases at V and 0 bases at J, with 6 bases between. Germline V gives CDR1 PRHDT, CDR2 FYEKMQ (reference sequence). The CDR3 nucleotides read TGTGCCAGCAGCTATTCAACTAACTATGGCTACACCTTC. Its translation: CASSYSTNYGYTF. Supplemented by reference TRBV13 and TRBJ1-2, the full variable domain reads AAGVIQSPRHLIKEKRETATLKCYPIPRHDTVYWYQQGPGQDPQFLISFYEKMQSDKGSIPDRFSAQQFSDYHSELNMSSLELGDSALYFCASSYSTNYGYTFGSGTRLTVV.

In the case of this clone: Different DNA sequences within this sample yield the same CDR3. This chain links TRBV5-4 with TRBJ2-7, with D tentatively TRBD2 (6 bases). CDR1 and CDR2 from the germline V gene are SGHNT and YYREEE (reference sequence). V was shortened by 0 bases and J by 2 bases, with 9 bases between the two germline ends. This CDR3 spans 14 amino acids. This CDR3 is CASSLVGGTYEQYF. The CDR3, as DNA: TGTGCCAGCAGCTTGGTCGGAGGGACCTACGAGCAGTACTTC.

This CDR3 is CAISESVILTDTQYF. In DNA form, the CDR3 reads TGTGCCATCAGTGAGTCGGTGATACTCACAGATACGCAGTATTTT. V is TRBV10-3 and J is TRBJ2-3; D is ambiguous. Germline CDR1 ENHRY, CDR2 SYGVKD. V was shortened by 0 bases and J by 2 bases, with 9 bases between the two germline ends. This CDR3 spans 15 amino acids.

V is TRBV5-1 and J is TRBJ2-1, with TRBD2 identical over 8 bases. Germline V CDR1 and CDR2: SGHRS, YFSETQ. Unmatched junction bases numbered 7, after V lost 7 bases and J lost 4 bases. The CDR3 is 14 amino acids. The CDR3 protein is CASFERGPYNEQFF. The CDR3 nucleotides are TGCGCCAGCTTTGAGCGGGGGCCTTACAATGAGCAGTTCTTC.

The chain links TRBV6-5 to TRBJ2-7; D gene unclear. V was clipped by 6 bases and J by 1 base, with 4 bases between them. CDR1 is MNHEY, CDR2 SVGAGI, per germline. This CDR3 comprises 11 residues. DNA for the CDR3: TGTGCCAGCAGGCGTTCCTACGAGCAGTACTTC. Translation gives CASRRSYEQYF.

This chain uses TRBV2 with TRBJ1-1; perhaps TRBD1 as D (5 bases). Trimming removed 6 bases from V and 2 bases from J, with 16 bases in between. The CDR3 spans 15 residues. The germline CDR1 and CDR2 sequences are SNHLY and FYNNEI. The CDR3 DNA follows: TGTGCCAGCAGCCCGCTCGGGCAGGGAAACACTGAAGCTTTCTTT. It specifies CASSPLGQGNTEAFF.

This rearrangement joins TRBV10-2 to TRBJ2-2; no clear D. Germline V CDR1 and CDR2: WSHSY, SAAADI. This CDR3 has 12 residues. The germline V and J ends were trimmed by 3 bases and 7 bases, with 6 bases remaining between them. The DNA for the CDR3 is TGCGCCAGCAGTGATGGAGTCGGGGAGCTGTTTTTT. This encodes CASSDGVGELFF.

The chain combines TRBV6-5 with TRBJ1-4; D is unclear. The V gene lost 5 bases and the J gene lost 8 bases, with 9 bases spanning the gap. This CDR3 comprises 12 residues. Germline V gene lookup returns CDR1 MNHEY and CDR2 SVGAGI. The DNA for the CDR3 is TGTGCCAGCAGTCCCCGCGGGGAAAAACTGTTTTTT. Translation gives CASSPRGEKLFF.

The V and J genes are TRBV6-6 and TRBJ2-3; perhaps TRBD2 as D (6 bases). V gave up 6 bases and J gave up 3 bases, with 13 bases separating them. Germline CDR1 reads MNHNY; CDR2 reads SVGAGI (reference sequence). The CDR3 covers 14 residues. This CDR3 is CASRPRLVTDTQYF. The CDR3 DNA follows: TGTGCCAGCAGACCCCGACTAGTTACAGATACGCAGTATTTT.

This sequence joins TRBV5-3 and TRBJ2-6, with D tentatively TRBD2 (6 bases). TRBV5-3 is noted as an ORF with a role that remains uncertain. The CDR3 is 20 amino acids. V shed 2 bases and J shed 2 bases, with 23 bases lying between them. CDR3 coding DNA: TGTGCCAGAAGCTTAATGGGAGGTCCATTCCCTAGGCCTGGGGCCAACGTCCTGACTTTC. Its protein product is CARSLMGGPFPRPGANVLTF.

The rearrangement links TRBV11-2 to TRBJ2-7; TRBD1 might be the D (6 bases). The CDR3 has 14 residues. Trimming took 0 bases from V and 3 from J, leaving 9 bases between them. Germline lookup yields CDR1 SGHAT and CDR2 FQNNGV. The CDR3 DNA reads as TGTGCCAGCAGCTTAGACGGCAGGGGCTACGAGCAGTACTTC. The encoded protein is CASSLDGRGYEQYF.

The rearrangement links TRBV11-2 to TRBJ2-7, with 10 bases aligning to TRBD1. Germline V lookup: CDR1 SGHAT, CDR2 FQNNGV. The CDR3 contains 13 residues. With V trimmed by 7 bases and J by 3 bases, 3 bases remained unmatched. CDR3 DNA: TGTGCCAGCAAAGGACAGGGGGGCTACGAGCAGTACTTC. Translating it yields CASKGQGGYEQYF.

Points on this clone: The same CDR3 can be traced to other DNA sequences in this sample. CDR3 sequence (DNA): TGTGCCTGGAGTCCACTGGGGGGTGAGCAGTTCTTC. It codes for CAWSPLGGEQFF. This chain connects TRBV30 to TRBJ2-1, with a weak D call TRBD2 (6 bases). Germline loops: CDR1 GTSNPN, CDR2 SVGIG (reference sequence). V was clipped by 2 bases and J by 9 bases, with 11 bases between them. The CDR3 totals 12 residues.

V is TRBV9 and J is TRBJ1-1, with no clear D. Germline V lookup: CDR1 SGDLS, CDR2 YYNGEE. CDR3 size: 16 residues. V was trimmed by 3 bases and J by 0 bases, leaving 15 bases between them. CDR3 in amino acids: CASSGGGGEMNTEAFF. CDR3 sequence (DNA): TGTGCCAGCAGCGGGGGAGGTGGGGAAATGAACACTGAAGCTTTCTTT.

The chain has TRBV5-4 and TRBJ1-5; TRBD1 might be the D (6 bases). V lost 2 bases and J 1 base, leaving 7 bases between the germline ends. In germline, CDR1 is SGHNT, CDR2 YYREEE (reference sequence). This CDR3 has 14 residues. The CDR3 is CASSLQGSNQPQHF. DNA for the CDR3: TGTGCCAGCAGCTTACAGGGCAGCAATCAGCCCCAGCATTTT.

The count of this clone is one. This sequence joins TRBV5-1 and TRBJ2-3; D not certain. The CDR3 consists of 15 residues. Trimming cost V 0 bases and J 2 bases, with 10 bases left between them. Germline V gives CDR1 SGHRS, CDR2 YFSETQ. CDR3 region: CASSLGLVITDTQYF. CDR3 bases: TGCGCCAGCAGCTTGGGTCTAGTAATCACAGATACGCAGTATTTT. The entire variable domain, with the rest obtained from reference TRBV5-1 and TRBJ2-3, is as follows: KAGVTQTPRYLIKTRGQQVTLSCSPISGHRSVSWYQQTPGQGLQFLFEYFSETQRNKGNFPGRFSGRQFSNSRSEMNVSTLELGDSALYLCASSLGLVITDTQYFGPGTRLTVL.